One and the same sample provided the 2 T cell receptor beta chains below, sequenced in a study of cytomegalovirus exposure and HLA in healthy donors. With 60 Vbeta and 13 Jbeta primers, the PCR was carried out. Assay used: immunoSEQ multiplex PCR; TCRdb lists only in-frame clones, some missing. The sample shows roughly 170,000 clones, 80% of them seen only once. Source material: PBMCs. These receptors were taken from a man aged 25 to 45 in good health and CMV-seropositive.

This chain joins TRBV19 and TRBJ1-4, with TRBD1 identical over 10 bases. Germline values: CDR1 LNHDA, CDR2 SQIVND (reference sequence). The CDR3 is 15 amino acids. J lost 8 bases, V lost 6 bases, and 9 bases had no gene match. CDR3 coding DNA: TGTGCCAGTAGCCAGAGGACAGGGGGTTGGGAAAAACTGTTTTTT. Its translation is CASSQRTGGWEKLFF.

V and J are TRBV9 and TRBJ2-5; 9 bases map to TRBD1. With V trimmed by 7 bases and J by 4 bases, 8 bases remained unmatched. Germline loops: CDR1 SGDLS, CDR2 YYNGEE. The CDR3 runs to 14 residues. CDR3 DNA sequence: TGTGCCAGCTCCGGGACAGGGACCGGAGAGACCCAGTACTTC. This translates into CASSGTGTGETQYF.